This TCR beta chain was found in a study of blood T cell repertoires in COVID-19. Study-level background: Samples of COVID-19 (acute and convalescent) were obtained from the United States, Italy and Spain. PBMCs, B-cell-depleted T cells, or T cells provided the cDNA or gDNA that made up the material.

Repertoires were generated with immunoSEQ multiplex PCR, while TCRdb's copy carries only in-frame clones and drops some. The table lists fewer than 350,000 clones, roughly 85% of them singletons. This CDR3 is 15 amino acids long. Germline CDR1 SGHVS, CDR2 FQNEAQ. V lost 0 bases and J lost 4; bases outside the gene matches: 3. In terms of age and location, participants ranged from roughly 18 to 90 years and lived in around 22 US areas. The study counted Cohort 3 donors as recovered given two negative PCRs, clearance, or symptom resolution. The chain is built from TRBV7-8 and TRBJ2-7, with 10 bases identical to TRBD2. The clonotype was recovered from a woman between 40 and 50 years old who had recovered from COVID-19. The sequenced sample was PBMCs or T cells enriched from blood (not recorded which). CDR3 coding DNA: TGTGCCAGCAGCTTAGCAGCGGGAGGGGTGTACGAGCAGTACTTC. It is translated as CASSLAAGGVYEQYF.